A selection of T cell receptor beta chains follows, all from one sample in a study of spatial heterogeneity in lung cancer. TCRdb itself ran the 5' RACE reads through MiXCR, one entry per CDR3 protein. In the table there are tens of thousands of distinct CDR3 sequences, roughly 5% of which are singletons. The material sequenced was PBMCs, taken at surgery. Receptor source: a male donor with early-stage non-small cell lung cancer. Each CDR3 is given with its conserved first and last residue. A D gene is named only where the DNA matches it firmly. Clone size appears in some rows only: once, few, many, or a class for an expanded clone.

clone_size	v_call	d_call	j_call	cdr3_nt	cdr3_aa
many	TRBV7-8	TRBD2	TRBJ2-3	TGTGCCAGCAACCCAAGGACAGTTGGGACTAGCGGGACAGATACGCAGTATTTT	CASNPRTVGTSGTDTQYF
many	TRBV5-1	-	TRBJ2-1	TGCGCCAGCAGCCTGACTACGTCTGTCTATGAGCAGTTCTTC	CASSLTTSVYEQFF
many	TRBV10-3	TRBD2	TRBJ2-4	TGTGCCATCAGTGCAAGCGGGACCAAAAACATTCAGTACTTC	CAISASGTKNIQYF
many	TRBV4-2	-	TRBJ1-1	TGTGCCAGCAGCCAAGAGGGGGAGGTGACTGAAGCTTTCTTT	CASSQEGEVTEAFF
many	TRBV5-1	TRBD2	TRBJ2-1	TGCGCCAGCAGCTTGGCCATTTTCGGGAGGGCCGTCGATGAGCAGTTCTTC	CASSLAIFGRAVDEQFF
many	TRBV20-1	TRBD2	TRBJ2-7	TGCAGTGCTAGCCCGGGACTAGCGGGAGAGAACGAGCAGTACTTC	CSASPGLAGENEQYF
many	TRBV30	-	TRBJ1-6	TGTGCCGAGGGTTTAGATAATTCACCCCTCCACTTT	CAEGLDNSPLHF
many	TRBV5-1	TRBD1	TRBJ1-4	TGCGCCAGCAGCTTGGCGACAGGGAATGAAAAACTGTTTTTT	CASSLATGNEKLFF
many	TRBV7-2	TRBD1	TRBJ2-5	TGTGCCAGCAGCACCAGACAGGGCTGGGGGGAGACCCAGTACTTC	CASSTRQGWGETQYF
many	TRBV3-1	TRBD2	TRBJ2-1	TGTGCCAGCAGACCGACTAGCGGGGCCTCCTACAATGAGCAGTTCTTC	CASRPTSGASYNEQFF
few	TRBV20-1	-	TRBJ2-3	TGCAGTGCTGTTCAGGGTGGCACAGATACGCAGTATTTT	CSAVQGGTDTQYF
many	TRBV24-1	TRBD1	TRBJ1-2	TGTGCCACCAGTGATTCGACTGGGACAGTTAATGGCTACACCTTC	CATSDSTGTVNGYTF
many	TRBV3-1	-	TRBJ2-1	TGTGCCAGCAGCCAAGAATTGGTCGCCTGGGAGCAGTTCTTC	CASSQELVAWEQFF
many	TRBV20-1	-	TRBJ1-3	TGCAGTGCTAGAGATCCTGCGTCCGTCTCTGGAAACACCATATATTTT	CSARDPASVSGNTIYF
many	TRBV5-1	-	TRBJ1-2	TGCGCCAGCAGCTTGGGGGGACAAAACTATGGCTACACCTTC	CASSLGGQNYGYTF
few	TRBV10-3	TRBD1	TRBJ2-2	TGTGCCATTGCGACAGGGCTCCCGACCGGGGAGCTGTTTTTT	CAIATGLPTGELFF
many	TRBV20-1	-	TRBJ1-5	TGCAGTGCTAGAGGGGGAGCAGGCAATCAGCCCCAGCATTTT	CSARGGAGNQPQHF
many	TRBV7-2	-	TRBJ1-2	TGTGCCAGCAGCGACTACCTGGGACCAAGTACTGGCTACACCTTC	CASSDYLGPSTGYTF
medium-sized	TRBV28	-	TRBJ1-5	TGTGCCAGCAGACCGGGTATTGTAAGCAATCAGCCCCAGCATTTT	CASRPGIVSNQPQHF
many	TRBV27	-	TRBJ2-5	TGTGCCAGCAGTTTCAGAGGGGAAGAGACCCAGTACTTC	CASSFRGEETQYF
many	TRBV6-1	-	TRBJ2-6	TGTGCCAGCAGGGACTCTGGGGCCAACGTCCTGACTTTC	CASRDSGANVLTF
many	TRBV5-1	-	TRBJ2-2	TGCGCCAGCAGTTCAGGGGCGCGTGGGGAGCTGTTTTTT	CASSSGARGELFF
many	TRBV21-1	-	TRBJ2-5	TGTGCCAGCAGCAAAGCGGTTAAGGAGACCCAGTACTTC	CASSKAVKETQYF
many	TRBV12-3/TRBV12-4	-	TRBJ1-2	TGTGCCAGCAGCAAGAGGGGTAACTATGGCTACACCTTC	CASSKRGNYGYTF
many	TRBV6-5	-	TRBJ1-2	TGTGCCAGCAGTTATTTGTCAAAGGTCGGAGGCTACACCTTC	CASSYLSKVGGYTF
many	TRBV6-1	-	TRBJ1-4	TGTGCCAGCAGCCAAAAGGTGGCCTTCAATGAAAAACTGTTTTTT	CASSQKVAFNEKLFF
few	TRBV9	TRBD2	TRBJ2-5	TGTGCCAGCAGCTTGGGACTAGCGGAGGGACAAGAGACCCAGTACTTC	CASSLGLAEGQETQYF
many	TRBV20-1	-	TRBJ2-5	TGCAGTGCACAGGAGTTCAGGGAGACCCAGTACTTC	CSAQEFRETQYF
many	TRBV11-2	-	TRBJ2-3	TGTGCCAGCAACAGGAACCCCACAGATACGCAGTATTTT	CASNRNPTDTQYF
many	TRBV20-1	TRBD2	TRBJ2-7	TGCAGTGCTAGGCCCGGGACTAGGGTTCCCGAGCAGTACTTC	CSARPGTRVPEQYF
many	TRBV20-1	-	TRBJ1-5	TGCAGTGCCAAGGACCCCGGAGCGGGCAATCAGCCCCAGCATTTT	CSAKDPGAGNQPQHF
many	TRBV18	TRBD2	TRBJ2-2	TGTGCCAGCTCACCCTCTAGCGGTCCGAACACCGGGGAGCTGTTTTTT	CASSPSSGPNTGELFF
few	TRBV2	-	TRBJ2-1	TGTGCCAGCAGTAGGGACGGCTCCTACAATGAGCAGTTCTTC	CASSRDGSYNEQFF
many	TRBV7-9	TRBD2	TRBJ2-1	TGTGCCAGGATTAGCGGGAGTAACAATGAGCAGTTCTTC	CARISGSNNEQFF
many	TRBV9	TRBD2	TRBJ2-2	TGTGCCAGCAGCGGGGAGCGGGAGCGGACCGGGGAGCTGTTTTTT	CASSGERERTGELFF
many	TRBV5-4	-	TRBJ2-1	TGTGCCAGCAGCGGTCACAATGAGCAGTTCTTC	CASSGHNEQFF
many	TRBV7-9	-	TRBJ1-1	TGTGCCAGCAGCCAGAGGCGGGAAGGCACTGAAGCTTTCTTT	CASSQRREGTEAFF
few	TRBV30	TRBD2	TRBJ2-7	TGTGCCTGGAGTGCAGGACTAGCGGATTCCTACGAGCAGTACTTC	CAWSAGLADSYEQYF
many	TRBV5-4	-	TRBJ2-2	TGTGCCAGCAGCTTGGAGTGGGCGAGCGGGGAGCTGTTTTTT	CASSLEWASGELFF
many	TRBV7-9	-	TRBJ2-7	TGTGCCAGCAGCTTAGGCACCCCCTACGAGCAGTACTTC	CASSLGTPYEQYF
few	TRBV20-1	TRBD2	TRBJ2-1	TGCAGTGCTAGAGTTGGGACTAGCGGGGGTTCCTACAATGAGCAGTTCTTC	CSARVGTSGGSYNEQFF
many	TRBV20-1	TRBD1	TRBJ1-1	TGCAGTGCTAGAGACAGGCGGACAGGGAATACTGAAGCTTTCTTT	CSARDRRTGNTEAFF
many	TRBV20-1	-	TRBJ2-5	TGCAGTGCTATGCAGGGAGGAGAGACCCAGTACTTC	CSAMQGGETQYF
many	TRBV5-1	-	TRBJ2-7	TGCGCCAGCAGCTTGGGGCGGACTGCCTACGAGCAGTACTTC	CASSLGRTAYEQYF
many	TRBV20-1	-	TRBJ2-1	TGCAGTGCTAGAGTCGTCGTTGGTGGCGAGCAGTTCTTC	CSARVVVGGEQFF
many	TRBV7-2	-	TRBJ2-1	TGTGCCAGTGGATCTAGCCCGGATGAGCAGTTCTTC	CASGSSPDEQFF
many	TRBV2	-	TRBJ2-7	TGTGCCAGCAAGTCCGGGTCCTCCTACGAGCAGTACTTC	CASKSGSSYEQYF
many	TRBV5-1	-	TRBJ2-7	TGCGCCAGCAGCTTGGTAGACTCCTCCTACGAGCAGTACTTC	CASSLVDSSYEQYF
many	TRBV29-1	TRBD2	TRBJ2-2	TGCAGCGTTGTAAAGCGGGAATACACCGGGGAGCTGTTTTTT	CSVVKREYTGELFF
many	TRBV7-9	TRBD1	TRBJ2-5	TGTGCCAGCAGCTTAGCGCGTAGGACAGGGGTACAAGAGACCCAGTACTTC	CASSLARRTGVQETQYF
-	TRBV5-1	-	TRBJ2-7	TGCGCCAGCAGCTTGACAGTAACTTCGTACGAGCAGTACTTC	CASSLTVTSYEQYF
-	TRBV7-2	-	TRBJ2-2	TGTGCCAGCAGCTTAGATGGCACCGGGGAGCTGTTTTTT	CASSLDGTGELFF
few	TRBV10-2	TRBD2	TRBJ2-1	TGCGCCAGCAGTGAGAGCGGGAGAGGAGCTGAGCAGTTCTTC	CASSESGRGAEQFF
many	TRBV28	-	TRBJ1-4	TGTGCCAGCAGTTTTTCCCCGGCTAAACTGTTTTTT	CASSFSPAKLFF
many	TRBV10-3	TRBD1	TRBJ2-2	TGTGCCATCAGTGGGGGGGACAGGGGAAGCAACACCGGGGAGCTGTTTTTT	CAISGGDRGSNTGELFF